This T cell receptor (beta chain) was identified in a study of T cells in Graves' hyperthyroidism and ophthalmopathy. Study results and caveats: The model anticipated ophthalmopathy a median 6.5 months pre-onset. Most expanded thyroid clonotypes above 0.001 recurred in blood. In simple terms, a model built on 13 V-J features told ophthalmopathy apart from stable hyperthyroidism.

This clonotype has at least ten counts. Antigen: not known. Diagnoses were made from clinical symptoms, serum measures (thyroxine and TRAb), thyroid ultrasound and orbital computed tomography. This CDR3 region has 12 residues. V dropped 2 bases and J dropped 7 bases, with 6 bases sitting between them. Germline assignment: CDR1 SNHLY and CDR2 FYNNEI. The investigators amplified TCR beta CDR3 regions from RNA transcripts. The HTBI set primed first-round TCR CDR3 RT-PCR. A single record per CDR3 protein comes from TCRdb applying MiXCR to the multiplex PCR reads. The data contain a few hundred thousand distinct CDR3 sequences, around 42% of them seen just once; the ten biggest clones take up more than 7.5%.

This TCR came from a young woman with Graves' hyperthyroidism. V gene TRBV2 combines with J gene TRBJ1-5, with no clear D. Sequenced: peripheral blood or thyroid tissue (not recorded which). CDR3 residues: CASSEYGQPQHF. DNA for the CDR3: TGTGCCAGCAGTGAATATGGGCAGCCCCAGCATTTT.